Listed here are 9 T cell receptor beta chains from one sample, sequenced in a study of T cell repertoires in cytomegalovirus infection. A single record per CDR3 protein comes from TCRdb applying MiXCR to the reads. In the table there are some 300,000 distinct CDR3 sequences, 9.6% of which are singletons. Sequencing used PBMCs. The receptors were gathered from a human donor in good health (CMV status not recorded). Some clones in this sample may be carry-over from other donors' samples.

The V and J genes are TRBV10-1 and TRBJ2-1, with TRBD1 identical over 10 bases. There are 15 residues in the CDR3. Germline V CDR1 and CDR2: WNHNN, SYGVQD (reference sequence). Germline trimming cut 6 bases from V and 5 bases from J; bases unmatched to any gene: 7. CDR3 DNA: TGCGCCAGCAGCCCGACAGGGGGCGCCCACAATGAGCAGTTCTTC. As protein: CASSPTGGAHNEQFF.

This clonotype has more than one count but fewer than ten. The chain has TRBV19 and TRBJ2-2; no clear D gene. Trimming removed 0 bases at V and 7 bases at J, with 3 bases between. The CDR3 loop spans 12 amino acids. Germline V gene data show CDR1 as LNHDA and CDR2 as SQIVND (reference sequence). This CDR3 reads CASSIENGELFF. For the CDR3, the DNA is TGTGCCAGTAGTATAGAAAACGGGGAGCTGTTTTTT.

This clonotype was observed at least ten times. The CDR3 sequence is CSVEGTPPTNYGYTF. CDR3 nucleotide sequence: TGCAGCGTTGAAGGGACCCCGCCGACGAACTATGGCTACACCTTC. The chain couples TRBV29-1 to TRBJ1-2; D is uncertain. Trimming pared 1 base from V and 2 bases from J, leaving 14 bases between. The CDR3 runs 15 residues. Germline V gene lookup returns CDR1 SQVTM and CDR2 ANQGSEA. The entire variable domain, with the rest obtained from reference TRBV29-1 and TRBJ1-2, is as follows: SAVISQKPSRDICQRGTSLTIQCQVDSQVTMMFWYRQQPGQSLTLIATANQGSEATYESGFVIDKFPISRPNLTFSTLTVSNMSPEDSSIYLCSVEGTPPTNYGYTFGSGTRLTVV.

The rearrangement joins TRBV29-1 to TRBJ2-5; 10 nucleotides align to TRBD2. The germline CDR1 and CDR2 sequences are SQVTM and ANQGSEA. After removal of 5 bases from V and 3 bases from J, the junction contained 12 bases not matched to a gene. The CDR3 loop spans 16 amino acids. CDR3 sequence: CSVLPRSSGGEETQYF. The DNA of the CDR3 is TGCAGCGTTCTCCCCCGGTCTAGCGGGGGCGAAGAGACCCAGTACTTC.

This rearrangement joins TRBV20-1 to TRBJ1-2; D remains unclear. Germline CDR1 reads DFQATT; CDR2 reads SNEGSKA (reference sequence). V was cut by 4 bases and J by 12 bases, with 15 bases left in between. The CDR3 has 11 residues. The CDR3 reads CSAIDGRKHTF. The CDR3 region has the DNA TGCAGTGCTATCGACGGAAGGAAGCACACCTTC.

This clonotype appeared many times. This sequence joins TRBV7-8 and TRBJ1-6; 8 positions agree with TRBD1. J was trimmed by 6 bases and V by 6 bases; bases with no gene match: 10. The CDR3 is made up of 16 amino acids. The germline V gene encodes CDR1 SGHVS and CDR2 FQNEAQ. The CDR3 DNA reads TGTGCCAGCAGACCCGAGGGGGACAGGCCTAATTCACCCCTCCACTTT. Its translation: CASRPEGDRPNSPLHF.

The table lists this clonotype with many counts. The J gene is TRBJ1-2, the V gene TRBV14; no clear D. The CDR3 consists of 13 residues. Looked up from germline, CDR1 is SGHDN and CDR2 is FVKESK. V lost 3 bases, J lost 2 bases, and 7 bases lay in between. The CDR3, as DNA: TGTGCCAGCAGCCAGAGGAGGAACTATGGCTACACCTTC. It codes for CASSQRRNYGYTF.

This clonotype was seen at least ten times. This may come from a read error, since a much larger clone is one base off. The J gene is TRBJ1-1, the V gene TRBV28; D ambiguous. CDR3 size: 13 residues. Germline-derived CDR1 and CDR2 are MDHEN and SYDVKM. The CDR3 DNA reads TGTGCCAGCAGCTTAGGAGTGAAGACTGAAGCTTTCTTT. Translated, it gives CASSLGVKTEAFF.

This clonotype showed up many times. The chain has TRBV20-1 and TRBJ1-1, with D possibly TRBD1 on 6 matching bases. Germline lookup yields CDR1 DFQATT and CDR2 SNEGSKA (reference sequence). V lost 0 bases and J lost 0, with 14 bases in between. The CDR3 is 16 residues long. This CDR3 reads CSARDRLQGMNTEAFF. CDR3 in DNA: TGCAGTGCTAGAGATCGTCTACAGGGCATGAACACTGAAGCTTTCTTT.